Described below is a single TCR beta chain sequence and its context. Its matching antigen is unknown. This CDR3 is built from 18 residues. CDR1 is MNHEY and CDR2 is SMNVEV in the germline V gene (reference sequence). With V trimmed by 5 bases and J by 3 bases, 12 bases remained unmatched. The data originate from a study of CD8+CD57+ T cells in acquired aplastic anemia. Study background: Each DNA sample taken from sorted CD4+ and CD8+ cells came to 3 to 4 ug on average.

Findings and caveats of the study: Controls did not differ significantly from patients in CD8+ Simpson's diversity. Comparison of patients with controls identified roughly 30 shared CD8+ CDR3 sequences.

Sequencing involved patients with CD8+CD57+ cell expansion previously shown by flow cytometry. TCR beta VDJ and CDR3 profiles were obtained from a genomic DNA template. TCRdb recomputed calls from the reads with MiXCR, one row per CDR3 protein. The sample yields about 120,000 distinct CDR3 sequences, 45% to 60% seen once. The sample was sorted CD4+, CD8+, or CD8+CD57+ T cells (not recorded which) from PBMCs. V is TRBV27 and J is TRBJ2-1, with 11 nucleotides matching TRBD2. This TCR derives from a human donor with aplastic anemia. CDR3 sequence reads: CASSLPGLAVGGYNEQFF. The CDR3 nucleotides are TGTGCCAGCAGTCTCCCGGGACTAGCGGTAGGAGGCTACAATGAGCAGTTCTTC.